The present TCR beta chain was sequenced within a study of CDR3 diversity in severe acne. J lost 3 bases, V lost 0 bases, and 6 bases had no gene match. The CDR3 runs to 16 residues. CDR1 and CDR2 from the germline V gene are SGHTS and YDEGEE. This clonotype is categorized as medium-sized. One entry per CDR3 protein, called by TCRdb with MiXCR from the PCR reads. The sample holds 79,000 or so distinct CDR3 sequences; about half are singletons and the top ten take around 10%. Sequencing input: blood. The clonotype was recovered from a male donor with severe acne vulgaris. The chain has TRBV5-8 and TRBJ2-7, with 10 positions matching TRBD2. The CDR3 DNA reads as TGTGCCAGCAGCTTGGGGGTTCTAGCGGGAGTCTACGAGCAGTACTTC. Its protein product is CASSLGVLAGVYEQYF.